This T cell receptor (beta chain) was captured in a study of T cells after yellow fever vaccination. Study-level points and caveats: Abundant clonotypes from the bulk population could contaminate FACS-sorted repertoires.

TCRdb analysed the 5' RACE reads with MiXCR anew, one entry per CDR3 protein. The repertoire holds more than 300,000 distinct CDR3 sequences, about 10% seen once, with 2.5% to 4% in the top ten. This clonotype was seen ten or more times. Antigen specificity is unknown. This sequence was found in a man aged 18 to 35 who received the YFV17D yellow fever vaccine. The sample was CD4+ T cells sorted from PBMCs, taken 45 days after the yellow fever booster vaccination.

For the CDR3, the DNA is TGCGCCAGCAGCGCCTTCACTAGCGGGGCTGGAAATGAGCAGTTCTTC. As protein: CASSAFTSGAGNEQFF. The chain carries TRBV5-1 and TRBJ2-1; TRBD2 matches at 10 bases. Unmatched junction bases numbered 11, after V lost 4 bases and J lost 7 bases. CDR3 length: 16 residues. Germline-derived CDR1 and CDR2 are SGHRS and YFSETQ.